The entry below gives a single T cell receptor (beta chain) sequence along with its context. This sample was included in a study of cytomegalovirus exposure and HLA in healthy donors. With 60 Vbeta and 13 Jbeta primers, the PCR was carried out. Libraries were prepared by immunoSEQ multiplex PCR; TCRdb keeps only in-frame clonotypes and omits some of them. This table has 95,000 to 150,000 clones, under 70% appearing once. Germline loops: CDR1 LGHNA, CDR2 YNFKEQ. The CDR3 runs to 17 residues. Trimming left V 3 bases short and J 0 bases short, with 14 bases between. This chain joins TRBV4-2 and TRBJ2-2; D call uncertain. The receptor was derived from a man between 18 and 29 years old in good health and CMV-seronegative. Material: PBMCs. The CDR3 region is CASSHVASGPNTGELFF. In DNA, the CDR3 is TGTGCCAGCAGCCACGTCGCTTCTGGGCCGAACACCGGGGAGCTGTTTTTT.